This paragraph covers one T cell receptor (beta chain) sequence. TCRdb keeps only in-frame clones here, not all; method: immunoSEQ multiplex PCR. Counted here are 50,000 to 60,000 clones, about nine tenths occurring once; the ten biggest clones make up about 0.41%. The data derive from a study of T cell changes during pregnancy in multiple sclerosis. Sample: CD4+ T cells from peripheral blood mononuclear cells, taken in the third trimester of pregnancy. The receptor was derived from a female donor with multiple sclerosis, enrolled in a pregnancy study.

CDR3 amino acids: CASSSKSGSNQPQHF. CDR3 sequence (DNA): TGTGCCAGCAGTTCAAAGTCAGGGAGCAATCAGCCCCAGCATTTT. The chain uses TRBV6-5 and TRBJ1-5; the D gene is possibly TRBD1 (5 bases). Trimming pared 4 bases from V and 1 base from J, leaving 11 bases between. In germline, CDR1 is MNHEY, CDR2 SVGAGI. The CDR3 length is 15 residues.